What follows are 31 T cell receptor beta chains derived from one specimen sequenced in a study of cytomegalovirus exposure and HLA in healthy donors. The PCR contained 60 Vbeta and 13 Jbeta primers. The data were produced by immunoSEQ multiplex PCR, yet TCRdb's version contains in-frame clones alone and is incomplete. Its listing shows around 77,000 clones. The sample comprised PBMCs. The receptor set was obtained from a man aged 45-65 years in good health and CMV-seropositive.

The chain links TRBV2 to TRBJ1-4; no clear D. Deletions cut 4 bases from V and 4 bases from J, with 7 bases between. The CDR3 totals 13 residues. Germline CDR1 is SNHLY and CDR2 is FYNNEI. This CDR3 reads CASSARFNEKLFF. The DNA of the CDR3 is TGTGCCAGCAGTGCTCGTTTTAATGAAAAACTGTTTTTT.

This chain connects TRBV6-1 to TRBJ2-7; TRBD1 agrees at 7 bases. This CDR3 region has 14 residues. Per the germline V gene, CDR1 is MNHNS and CDR2 is SASEGT. The V gene end was trimmed by 6 bases and the J gene end by 3 bases; junction bases not matched to a gene: 8. CDR3 coding DNA: TGTGCCAGCAGCCAAGAGGGACAGAACTACGAGCAGTACTTC. Translated: CASSQEGQNYEQYF.

The chain uses TRBV2 and TRBJ1-1, with D possibly being TRBD1 (6 bases). The CDR3 covers 14 residues. V was trimmed by 4 bases and J by 0 bases, leaving 9 bases between them. Germline assignment: CDR1 SNHLY and CDR2 FYNNEI. CDR3 nucleotide sequence: TGTGCCAGCAGTGTTGAGGGGGTGAACACTGAAGCTTTCTTT. It specifies CASSVEGVNTEAFF. The full variable domain, in which reference TRBV2 and TRBJ1-1 provide the parts outside the CDR3, is EPEVTQTPSHQVTQMGQEVILRCVPISNHLYFYWYRQILGQKVEFLVSFYNNEISEKSEIFDDQFSVERPDGSNFTLKIRSTKLEDSAMYFCASSVEGVNTEAFFGQGTRLTVV.

V and J are TRBV5-1 and TRBJ2-3; the match to TRBD2 covers 10 bases. This CDR3 comprises 14 residues. The V gene end was trimmed by 5 bases and the J gene end by 6 bases; junction bases not matched to a gene: 6. CDR1 is SGHRS, CDR2 YFSETQ, per germline. The CDR3 DNA reads as TGCGCCAGCAGTTTCGGGACTAGCGACGATACGCAGTATTTT. Its translation: CASSFGTSDDTQYF.

The chain links TRBV28 to TRBJ1-5, with a possible D match to TRBD1 (5 bases). The germline V and J ends were trimmed by 3 bases and 9 bases, with 18 bases remaining between them. The CDR3 loop spans 15 amino acids. Germline loops: CDR1 MDHEN, CDR2 SYDVKM. CDR3 nucleotides: TGTGCCAGCAGTTTCGTAGTCAGGAGGAGGGGGCCCCAGCATTTT. This gives the protein CASSFVVRRRGPQHF. Filled out from reference TRBV28 and TRBJ1-5, the complete variable domain reads DVKVTQSSRYLVKRTGEKVFLECVQDMDHENMFWYRQDPGLGLRLIYFSYDVKMKEKGDIPEGYSVSREKKERFSLILESASTNQTSMYLCASSFVVRRRGPQHFGDGTRLSIL.

The chain is built from TRBV5-1 and TRBJ2-7; 9 positions agree with TRBD1. Germline CDR1 and CDR2: SGHRS and YFSETQ. V shed 4 bases, J shed 3 bases, and the junction held 11 bases outside the gene matches. The CDR3 is made up of 16 amino acids. The CDR3 DNA reads as TGCGCCAGCAGCCTTGGAGTGGGGACAGGGATCTACGAGCAGTACGTC. Protein product: CASSLGVGTGIYEQYV.

The V gene is TRBV2, the J gene TRBJ1-2; 8 nucleotides match TRBD1. The trim removed 7 bases at V and 7 bases at J, leaving 5 bases unmatched. Germline CDR1 reads SNHLY; CDR2 reads FYNNEI. The CDR3 loop spans 12 amino acids. Here the CDR3 reads CASNSGGFGYTF. The CDR3 DNA reads TGTGCCAGCAATTCAGGGGGCTTTGGCTACACCTTC.

The gene calls are TRBV6-5 and TRBJ2-5; D gene unclear. The CDR3 totals 11 residues. The V gene lost 6 bases and the J gene lost 2 bases, with 4 bases spanning the gap. Germline CDR1 is MNHEY and CDR2 is SVGAGI. For the CDR3, the DNA is TGTGCCAGCAGACAACAAGAGACCCAGTACTTC. Amino acids: CASRQQETQYF.

The V and J genes are TRBV5-8 and TRBJ1-1; tentative D call: TRBD1 (5 bases). Germline values: CDR1 SGHTS, CDR2 YDEGEE. Trimming cost V 1 base and J 7 bases, with 14 bases left between them. This CDR3 spans 14 amino acids. The DNA of the CDR3 is TGTGCCAGCAGCTTGCAGGGACTCCGAGGTGAAGCTTTCTTT. Translation: CASSLQGLRGEAFF.

This chain connects TRBV28 to TRBJ2-7; possible D gene TRBD1, 6 bases. Germline loops: CDR1 MDHEN, CDR2 SYDVKM. The CDR3 extends over 14 amino acids. V lost 2 bases and J lost 1, with 9 bases in between. As DNA, the CDR3 is TGTGCCAGCAGTTTAGAAAGGGGGTCCTACGAGCAGTACTTC. Its protein is CASSLERGSYEQYF. Using reference TRBV28 and TRBJ2-7 for the parts outside the CDR3, the full variable domain is DVKVTQSSRYLVKRTGEKVFLECVQDMDHENMFWYRQDPGLGLRLIYFSYDVKMKEKGDIPEGYSVSREKKERFSLILESASTNQTSMYLCASSLERGSYEQYFGPGTRLTVT.

The rearrangement joins TRBV6-1 to TRBJ2-7; TRBD2 matches at 8 bases. The CDR3 spans 14 residues. V was clipped by 6 bases and J by 4 bases; unmatched bases: 8. Germline loops: CDR1 MNHNS, CDR2 SASEGT. CDR3: CASRGGLGGYEQYF. In DNA form, the CDR3 reads TGTGCCAGCAGGGGGGGACTAGGTGGTTACGAGCAGTACTTC.

Worth noting for this clone: The junction differs from germline at one of its ends, possibly a read error. This sequence joins TRBV7-9 and TRBJ2-1; D is undetermined. Germline loops: CDR1 SEHNR, CDR2 FQNEAQ (reference sequence). The CDR3 is 16 amino acids. As DNA, the CDR3 is TGTGCCAGCACCTTAATCGCCATTAGCTCCTACAATGAGCAGTTCTTC. Encoded protein: CASTLIAISSYNEQFF.

The rearrangement uses TRBV7-9 and TRBJ2-5; no firm D call. V lost 1 base and J lost 2, with 5 bases in between. The CDR3 runs 13 residues. The germline gives CDR1 SEHNR, CDR2 FQNEAQ (reference sequence). CDR3 nucleotide sequence: TGTGCCAGCAGCTTAGTCAGTCAAGAGACCCAGTACTTC. It is translated as CASSLVSQETQYF.

The chain uses TRBV6-1 and TRBJ2-5, with 9 bases aligning to TRBD1. Unmatched junction bases numbered 10, after V lost 4 bases and J lost 4 bases. CDR3 size: 16 residues. Germline lookup yields CDR1 MNHNS and CDR2 SASEGT. This CDR3 is CASSALTGGFGETQYF. The CDR3 DNA reads as TGTGCCAGCAGTGCCCTGACAGGGGGTTTCGGAGAGACCCAGTACTTC.

The chain employs TRBV30 and TRBJ1-5, with D possibly being TRBD1 (6 bases). Trimming took 2 bases from V and 2 from J, leaving 19 bases between them. Germline CDR1 is GTSNPN and CDR2 is SVGIG (reference sequence). This CDR3 is built from 17 residues. CDR3 protein: CAWSNTTGSSGNQPQHF. The CDR3 DNA reads TGTGCCTGGAGTAATACTACAGGGTCGTCCGGCAATCAGCCCCAGCATTTT. The variable domain in full, completed from reference TRBV30 and TRBJ1-5, reads SQTIHQWPATLVQPVGSPLSLECTVEGTSNPNLYWYRQAAGRGLQLLFYSVGIGQISSEVPQNLSASRPQDRQFILSSKKLLLSDSGFYLCAWSNTTGSSGNQPQHFGDGTRLSIL.

DNA of the CDR3: TGTGCCTGGAGTGTAGGTCAGGGAAGACAGCCCCAGCATTTT. Translated, it gives CAWSVGQGRQPQHF. The V and J genes are TRBV30 and TRBJ1-5; weak D call: TRBD1 (5 bases). The CDR3 is 14 residues long. CDR1 and CDR2 (germline): GTSNPN, SVGIG (reference sequence). Trimming took 0 bases from V and 7 from J, leaving 13 bases between them.

The V and J genes are TRBV5-4 and TRBJ2-7; possible D gene TRBD1, 6 bases. Trimming removed 0 bases from V and 0 bases from J, with 13 bases in between. Germline loops: CDR1 SGHNT, CDR2 YYREEE (reference sequence). The CDR3 contains 16 residues. The CDR3: CASSLAGRGLSYEQYV. The CDR3 DNA is TGTGCCAGCAGCTTGGCCGGCAGGGGCCTCTCCTACGAGCAGTACGTC.

This chain uses TRBV9 with TRBJ1-2, with D unclear. Trimming cost V 3 bases and J 7 bases, with 19 bases left between them. The CDR3 is made up of 15 amino acids. CDR1 and CDR2 (germline): SGDLS, YYNGEE. This chain's CDR3 is CASSGGPGGWGGYTF. CDR3 coding DNA: TGTGCCAGCAGCGGAGGCCCAGGAGGTTGGGGTGGCTACACCTTC.

Worth noting for this clone: Relative to the germline gene, one junction end is altered; a read error may explain this. The chain combines TRBV5-1 with TRBJ1-2; a possible D gene is TRBD1 (6 bases). Per the germline V gene, CDR1 is SGHRS and CDR2 is YFSETQ. The CDR3 covers 13 residues. This chain's CDR3 is CASSRDTYYGYIF. CDR3 sequence (DNA): TGCGCCAGCAGTCGGGACACATACTATGGCTACATCTTC.

The chain carries TRBV6-1 and TRBJ2-7, with D possibly being TRBD2 (6 bases). Germline V lookup: CDR1 MNHNS, CDR2 SASEGT. The ends were cut back, 6 bases at V and 3 bases at J, with 18 bases in the middle. The CDR3 consists of 15 residues. The CDR3 protein is CASSYRDSAGYEQYV. CDR3 DNA sequence: TGTGCCAGCAGCTACCGGGACTCAGCAGGCTACGAGCAGTACGTC.

This sequence joins TRBV5-1 and TRBJ1-4; D perhaps matches TRBD1 (5 bases). CDR1 and CDR2 (germline): SGHRS, YFSETQ. Between the trimmed V and J ends, which lost 0 bases and 6 bases, there was a span of 12 bases. The CDR3 covers 15 residues. The CDR3 bases are TGCGCCAGCAGCTTGGTAGGGGCCGAGGATGAAAAACTGTTTTTT. Translating gives CASSLVGAEDEKLFF.

This chain connects TRBV11-3 to TRBJ2-1, with 8 bases lining up with TRBD2. CDR1 and CDR2 from the germline V gene are SGHNT and YENEEA. The CDR3 runs to 14 residues. The junction had 4 bases not matched to a gene; V was cut back by 4 bases and J by 5 bases. This CDR3 is CASSSGLANNEQFF. Written as DNA, the CDR3 is TGTGCCAGCAGCTCCGGACTAGCTAACAATGAGCAGTTCTTC. Filled out from reference TRBV11-3 and TRBJ2-1, the complete variable domain reads EAGVVQSPRYKIIEKKQPVAFWCNPISGHNTLYWYLQNLGQGPELLIRYENEEAVDDSQLPKDRFSAERLKGVDSTLKIQPAELGDSAVYLCASSSGLANNEQFFGPGTRLTVL.

This chain uses TRBV11-2 with TRBJ2-5; D might be TRBD2 (5 bases). CDR1 SGHAT and CDR2 FQNNGV come from the germline V gene. The V end lost 6 bases, the J end lost 5 bases, and 19 bases lay between the germline ends. The CDR3 extends over 15 amino acids. This chain's CDR3 is CASRSAGAVGETQYF. The CDR3 nucleotides are TGTGCCAGCAGATCCGCTGGAGCGGTCGGGGAGACCCAGTACTTC.

The rearrangement joins TRBV2 to TRBJ2-7; 8 bases are a match to TRBD2. The CDR3 contains 16 residues. Germline trimming cut 8 bases from V and 3 bases from J; bases unmatched to any gene: 15. Germline V lookup: CDR1 SNHLY, CDR2 FYNNEI. The CDR3 spells CASLGSQAGVHYEQYF. The CDR3 DNA follows: TGTGCCAGCTTGGGATCTCAAGCGGGAGTTCACTACGAGCAGTACTTC.

The V call is TRBV10-2, the J call TRBJ1-1; possible D gene TRBD1, 6 bases. This CDR3 is 14 amino acids long. Germline assignment: CDR1 WSHSY and CDR2 SAAADI. With 6 bases removed from V and 4 bases from J, the gap between germline ends came to 15 bases. In nucleotides, the CDR3 is TGCGCCAGCAGCGCAGGGACAACCGGCACTGAAGCTTTCTTT. Its protein is CASSAGTTGTEAFF.

The chain uses TRBV25-1 and TRBJ2-1; D uncertain. Germline loops: CDR1 MGHDK, CDR2 SYGVNS. The CDR3 spans 15 residues. Trimming cost V 0 bases and J 4 bases, with 10 bases left between them. The CDR3 DNA is TGTGCCAGCAGTGAATATGGTTCCGGTTACAATGAGCAGTTCTTC. Amino acids: CASSEYGSGYNEQFF.

The chain carries TRBV7-2 and TRBJ1-2, with D unresolved. Germline CDR1 SGHTA, CDR2 FQGNSA. The CDR3 is made up of 13 amino acids. V was clipped by 1 base and J by 4 bases, with 7 bases between them. CDR3 DNA sequence: TGTGCCAGCAGCTTAGAGCCAGGCTATGGCTACACCTTC. It is translated as CASSLEPGYGYTF.

This chain links TRBV6-5 with TRBJ1-6; D not certain. This CDR3 spans 16 amino acids. The V end lost 4 bases, the J end lost 0 bases, and 10 bases lay between the germline ends. Germline CDR1 is MNHEY and CDR2 is SVGAGI. The CDR3 bases are TGTGCCAGCAGTTCAATTCCGAGCTCCTATAATTCACCCCTCCACTTT. It translates to CASSSIPSSYNSPLHF.

The V gene is TRBV5-4, the J gene TRBJ2-1; 10 bases map to TRBD2. The V gene end was trimmed by 0 bases and the J gene end by 2 bases; junction bases not matched to a gene: 5. This CDR3 is 17 amino acids long. Germline V CDR1 and CDR2: SGHNT, YYREEE (reference sequence). The CDR3 region is CASSLASGRATYNEQFF. The CDR3 bases are TGTGCCAGCAGCTTGGCGAGCGGGAGGGCTACCTACAATGAGCAGTTCTTC.

V and J are TRBV29-1 and TRBJ2-1, with 7 bases identical to TRBD2. Trimming at V came to 6 bases and at J to 9 bases, leaving 14 bases not matched to a gene. The CDR3 extends over 14 amino acids. Germline V gives CDR1 SQVTM, CDR2 ANQGSEA. In nucleotides, the CDR3 is TGCAGCGTCCGGCCGGGAGGCTCGGGGAGTGAGCAGTTCTTC. This sequence encodes CSVRPGGSGSEQFF.

The V and J genes are TRBV30 and TRBJ2-1; 7 bases fit TRBD2. CDR1 GTSNPN and CDR2 SVGIG come from the germline V gene (reference sequence). V lost 5 bases, J lost 0 bases, and 4 bases stayed unmatched. This CDR3 contains 14 residues. The DNA for the CDR3 is TGTGCCTGGTCCAGCGGGGTCTCCTACAATGAGCAGTTCTTC. Translating it yields CAWSSGVSYNEQFF.